What follows are 11 T cell receptor beta chains derived from one specimen sequenced in a study of identical twins. MiXCR was run by TCRdb on the 5' RACE reads, yielding one entry per CDR3 protein. The profile shows around 480,000 distinct CDR3 sequences, 14% of them singletons. The same data also went into a second study, on yellow fever vaccine responses in identical twins.

Sample: CD4+ T cells sorted from blood. The receptor source for this set is a young woman in good health.

The chain links TRBV18 to TRBJ2-7, with D unresolved. Trimming shortened V by 3 bases and J by 4 bases, and 10 bases separated the two germline ends. This CDR3 has 13 amino acids. Per germline, CDR1 KGHSH and CDR2 LQKENI. The DNA of the CDR3 is TGTGCCAGCTCACCCCCTCAAGTGTACGAGCAGTACTTC. The encoded protein is CASSPPQVYEQYF.

This clonotype was counted only a few times. CDR3 in DNA: TGTGCCAGCAGCTTGATGACAGGGAGGCAGCCCCAGCATTTT. The encoded protein is CASSLMTGRQPQHF. This chain uses TRBV6-1 with TRBJ1-5; TRBD1 agrees at 7 bases. CDR1 is MNHNS, CDR2 SASEGT, per germline. The trim removed 6 bases at V and 7 bases at J, leaving 9 bases unmatched. There are 14 residues in the CDR3.

The chain combines TRBV20-1 with TRBJ2-7; 7 nucleotides align to TRBD1. Germline CDR1 is DFQATT and CDR2 is SNEGSKA (reference sequence). The CDR3 has 13 amino acids. This CDR3 is CATETGKNYEQYF. The CDR3 DNA sequence: TGCGCGACGGAGACAGGGAAAAACTACGAGCAGTACTTC.

The chain joins TRBV12-3 or TRBV12-4 to TRBJ2-2, with no clear D. V lost 5 bases and J 5 bases, leaving 9 bases between the germline ends. The CDR3 is 13 residues long. The CDR3 bases are TGTGCCAGCAGTCCCCACGGGACCGGGGAGCTGTTTTTT. Amino acids: CASSPHGTGELFF.

This clonotype came up a few times. The rearrangement joins TRBV9 to TRBJ1-6, with TRBD1 matching over 7 bases. Germline loops: CDR1 SGDLS, CDR2 YYNGEE. CDR3 size: 15 residues. Trimming at V came to 0 bases and at J to 8 bases, leaving 5 bases not matched to a gene. The CDR3 loop reads CASSVGGDSDSPLHF. In DNA form, the CDR3 reads TGTGCCAGCAGCGTAGGGGGGGACAGTGATTCACCCCTCCACTTT.

In this sample, this clonotype turned up a few times. V usage is TRBV12-3 or TRBV12-4 and J usage is TRBJ2-7; D assignment may be TRBD1 or TRBD2 (6 bases each). The CDR3 length is 15 residues. Trimming removed 4 bases from V and 7 bases from J, with 20 bases in between. CDR3 in DNA: TGTGCCAGCAGTTCGGAGTGGGGGGCCGCTAGAGAGCAGTACTTC. It translates to CASSSEWGAAREQYF.

This clonotype has more than one count but fewer than ten. The V gene is TRBV20-1, the J gene TRBJ2-7; D uncertain. The CDR3 extends over 12 amino acids. Looked up from germline, CDR1 is DFQATT and CDR2 is SNEGSKA (reference sequence). With 5 bases removed from V and 10 bases from J, the gap between germline ends came to 18 bases. The CDR3 coding sequence is TGCAGTGCTTATACCCCGGGCGCCCACCAGTACTTC. It yields the protein CSAYTPGAHQYF.

This clonotype was detected a few times. This chain links TRBV3-1 with TRBJ2-7; D is possibly TRBD1 or TRBD2 (5 bases each). The CDR3 runs 15 residues. Trimming left V 2 bases short and J 1 base short, with 12 bases between. CDR1 and CDR2 (germline): LGHDT, YNNKEL (reference sequence). Written as DNA, the CDR3 is TGTGCCAGCAGCCAACGGGACCGTCCTTCCTACGAGCAGTACTTC. Translated: CASSQRDRPSYEQYF.

The CDR3 coding sequence is TGTGCCAGCAGCTTAGCGGGGGTTCGCGATTCACCCCTCCACTTT. Translating gives CASSLAGVRDSPLHF. The chain combines TRBV11-2 with TRBJ1-6; tentative D call: TRBD1 (5 bases). Deletions cut 1 base from V and 8 bases from J, with 12 bases between. Per germline, CDR1 SGHAT and CDR2 FQNNGV. There are 15 residues in the CDR3.

V usage is TRBV20-1 and J usage is TRBJ2-7; no definite D call. CDR3 size: 15 residues. V lost 1 base and J lost 3, with 16 bases in between. CDR1 DFQATT and CDR2 SNEGSKA come from the germline V gene (reference sequence). In DNA, the CDR3 is TGCAGTGCTAGAGCGGTTGGGGTAACTGACTACGAGCAGTACTTC. Protein: CSARAVGVTDYEQYF.

The chain links TRBV18 to TRBJ1-2; a weak D match, TRBD1 (5 bases). Germline V CDR1 and CDR2: KGHSH, LQKENI. This CDR3 has 13 amino acids. V was trimmed by 3 bases and J by 2 bases, leaving 7 bases between them. The CDR3 region has the DNA TGTGCCAGCTCACCCTCAGGGAACTATGGCTACACCTTC. Its protein is CASSPSGNYGYTF.